The 3 T cell receptor beta chains below come from one sample, sequenced in a study of blood T cell repertoires in COVID-19. Profiling relied on immunoSEQ multiplex PCR, and the TCRdb table lists in-frame clones only, not all of them. There are a few hundred thousand clones in the sample; roughly 81% occur only once, and more than 6.5% lies in the top ten. Sequencing was carried out using PBMCs or T cells enriched from blood (not recorded which). The source is a woman in her forties or fifties who had been exposed to COVID-19.

The rearrangement uses TRBV30 and TRBJ1-2; 7 bases are shared with TRBD1. Germline CDR1 reads GTSNPN; CDR2 reads SVGIG (reference sequence). V shed 8 bases and J 5 bases; nucleotides not matched to a gene: 8. CDR3 length: 12 residues. The CDR3 loop is CAGDRDYYGYTF. The CDR3 region has the DNA TGTGCCGGAGACAGGGATTATTATGGCTACACCTTC.

The chain links TRBV6-5 to TRBJ2-6; D gene uncertain. The CDR3 runs to 15 residues. Germline V lookup: CDR1 MNHEY, CDR2 SVGAGI. Trimming took 9 bases from V and 1 from J, leaving 13 bases between them. The CDR3 loop reads CASGSSPSGANVLTF. The CDR3 DNA reads as TGTGCCAGTGGTTCGAGCCCTTCTGGGGCCAACGTCCTGACTTTC.

The chain combines TRBV7-2 with TRBJ2-1, with 8 positions matching TRBD1. This CDR3 spans 15 amino acids. V was pared by 1 base and J by 7 bases, with 6 bases of the junction left unmatched. Germline V gene data show CDR1 as SGHTA and CDR2 as FQGNSA. The CDR3 loop reads CASSLGPTGANEQFF. DNA for the CDR3: TGTGCCAGCAGCTTAGGCCCGACAGGGGCGAATGAGCAGTTCTTC.